This entry concerns a single T cell receptor beta chain. It has no known antigen specificity. It has no much larger one-base neighbor in the sample; base qualities were not kept. The library relied on multiplex PCR. Sequencing took place on an Illumina HiSeq 4000. CDR3 regions were amplified by Arm-PCR with iRepertoire HTBI primers to construct TCR beta libraries. PCR products were gel purified before sequencing. For the original study's pipeline: Gene usage analysis of CDR3 amino acid clonotypes relied on the roughly 64 TRBV and about 13 TRBJ segments identified across samples. Filtered high-quality paired reads were merged into contigs using COPE and FqMerger. BLAST was used to align contigs to IMGT TRBV, TRBD and TRBJ reference genes, with CDR3 defined following IMGT. Any clonotype with a frequency above 0.1% was classified as a highly expanded clone. Shannon entropy served as the measure of repertoire diversity, while the Gini coefficient captured V-J evenness. A clonotype found in more than one individual was treated as public. TCRdb applied fastp at Q25 and MiXCR to the public reads, then kept only in-frame beta chains. Each entry merges the rows of one CDR3 protein and shows their most common DNA and genes. TCRdb's processing, not the study's, gives the V and J calls here. This sample gives fewer than 450,000 distinct CDR3 sequences in total; 20% of them show up just once. The top ten hold less than 25% of the sample.

This entry is derived from a study of regulatory T cells in long-lasting Graves disease (dated by TCRdb to about 2021). Background on the whole study: Persistent Graves' disease was defined as antithyroid drug treatment for over 5 years with persistently positive TSH receptor autoantibodies. This study used TCR sequencing and RNA sequencing of peripheral blood to compare persistent Graves' disease patients against newly diagnosed Graves' disease patients. The study was conducted in China and was registered as a clinical trial. A total of around 35 samples were covered by TCR sequencing, comprising some 13 persistent and 20 or so newly diagnosed Graves' disease patients. Persistent Graves' disease patients in the clinical cohort had taken antithyroid drugs for roughly ten years on average.

What this sample's time point label stands for: persistent/refractory GD, antithyroid drugs over 5 years with positive TRAb. For both TCR sequencing and RNA sequencing, RNA was extracted from PBMCs using TRIzol. The diagnosis of Graves' disease was made according to American Thyroid Association guidelines. The patients came from an endocrinology department in Xi'an, China. Each patient gave approximately 10 milliliters of peripheral blood, collected in an EDTA anticoagulant tube. Ficoll Paque Plus density gradient separation was used to isolate PBMCs, and no additional T cell sorting was done. An Agilent 2100 Bioanalyzer and agarose gel were used to assess RNA quality, and a NanoDrop 2000 was used to measure RNA concentration. Beyond this particular receptor, the publication reports: Lower TCR Shannon entropy and fewer highly expanded clones were observed in persistent Graves' disease patients than in newly diagnosed patients, which suggested clonal expansion. Only the TCR beta chain was sequenced and analyzed. Persistent patients shared more public clonotypes among themselves (approximately 2,500) than newly diagnosed patients did (approximately 900). The study examined only peripheral blood because the primary lesion, thyroid tissue, could not be accessed. As a limitation, the authors acknowledged that the small sample size may reduce accuracy.

Sequences were derived from peripheral blood mononuclear cells (PBMCs), sampled when the disease was refractory, from a patient treated with antithyroid drugs. The clonotype comes from a female donor with Graves disease.

This receptor carries the CDR3 CTTRGGQGQETQYF. The DNA sequence is as follows: TGCACCACTCGGGGAGGACAGGGCCAAGAGACCCAGTACTTC. This chain is built from TRBV29-1 and TRBJ2-5; 8 of the junction bases match TRBD1. CDR1 SQVTM and CDR2 ANQGSEA were looked up in the germline V gene. From its cysteine to its phenylalanine, the CDR3 spans 14 amino acids. CDR3 DNA is the only sequence kept; it has 42 bases, read in frame from the first base.